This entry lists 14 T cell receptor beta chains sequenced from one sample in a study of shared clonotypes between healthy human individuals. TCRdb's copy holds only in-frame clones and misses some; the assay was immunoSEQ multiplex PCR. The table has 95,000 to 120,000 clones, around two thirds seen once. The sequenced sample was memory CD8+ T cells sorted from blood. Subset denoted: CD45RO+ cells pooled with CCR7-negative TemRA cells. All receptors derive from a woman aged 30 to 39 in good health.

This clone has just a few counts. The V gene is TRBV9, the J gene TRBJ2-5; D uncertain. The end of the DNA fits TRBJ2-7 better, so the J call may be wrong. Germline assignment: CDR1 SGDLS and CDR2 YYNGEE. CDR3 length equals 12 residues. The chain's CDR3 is CASSVTGSEQYF. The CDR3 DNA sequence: TGTGCCAGCAGCGTCACGGGCTCCGAGCAGTACTTC.

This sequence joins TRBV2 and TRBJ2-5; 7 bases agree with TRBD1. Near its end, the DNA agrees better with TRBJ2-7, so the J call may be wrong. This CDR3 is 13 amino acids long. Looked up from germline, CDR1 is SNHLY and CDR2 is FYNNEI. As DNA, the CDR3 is TGTGCCTCCCTACAGGGGTTAGGCTACGAGCAGTACTTC. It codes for CASLQGLGYEQYF.

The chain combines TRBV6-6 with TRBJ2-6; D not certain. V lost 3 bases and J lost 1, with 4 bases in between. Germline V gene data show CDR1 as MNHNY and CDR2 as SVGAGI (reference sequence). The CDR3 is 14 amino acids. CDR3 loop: CASSYTSGANVLTF. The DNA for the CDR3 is TGTGCCAGCAGTTATACGTCTGGGGCCAACGTCCTGACTTTC.

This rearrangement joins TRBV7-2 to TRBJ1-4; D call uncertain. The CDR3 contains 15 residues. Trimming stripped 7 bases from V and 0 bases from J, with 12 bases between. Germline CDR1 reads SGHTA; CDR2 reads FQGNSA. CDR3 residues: CASTRRAATNEKLFF. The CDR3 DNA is TGTGCCAGCACCCGCCGGGCTGCAACTAATGAAAAACTGTTTTTT.

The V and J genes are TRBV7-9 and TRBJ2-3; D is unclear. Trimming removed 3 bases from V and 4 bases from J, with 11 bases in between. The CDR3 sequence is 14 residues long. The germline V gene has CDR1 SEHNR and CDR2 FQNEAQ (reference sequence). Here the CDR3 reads CASSFLSAPDTQYF. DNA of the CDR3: TGTGCCAGCAGCTTTCTTTCTGCCCCAGATACGCAGTATTTT.

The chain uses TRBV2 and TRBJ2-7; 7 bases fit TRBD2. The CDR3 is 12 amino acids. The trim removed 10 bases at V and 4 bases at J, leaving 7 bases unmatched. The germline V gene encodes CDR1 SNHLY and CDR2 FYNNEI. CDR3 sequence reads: CATSGTKYEQYF. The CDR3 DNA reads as TGTGCCACCTCCGGGACTAAGTACGAGCAGTACTTC.

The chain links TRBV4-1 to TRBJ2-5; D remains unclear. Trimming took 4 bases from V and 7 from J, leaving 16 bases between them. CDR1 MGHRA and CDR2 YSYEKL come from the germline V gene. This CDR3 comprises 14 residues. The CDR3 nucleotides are TGCGCCAGCAGCCCTAACCTTGGGTCGGGGACCCAGTACTTC. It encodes CASSPNLGSGTQYF.

Written as DNA, the CDR3 is TGTGCCAGCAGCGAGGAGGGGGCTAGGGGCAATGAGCAGTTCTTC. Translation: CASSEEGARGNEQFF. The chain has TRBV13 and TRBJ2-1; D is possibly TRBD1 (7 bases). Germline V gives CDR1 PRHDT, CDR2 FYEKMQ (reference sequence). Trimming shortened V by 5 bases and J by 6 bases, and 17 bases separated the two germline ends. CDR3 size: 15 residues.

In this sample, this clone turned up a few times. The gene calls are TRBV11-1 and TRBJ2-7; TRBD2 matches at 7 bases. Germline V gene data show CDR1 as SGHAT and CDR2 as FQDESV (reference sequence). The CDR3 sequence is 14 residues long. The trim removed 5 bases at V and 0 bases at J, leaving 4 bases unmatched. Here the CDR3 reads CASSLQRDSYEQYF. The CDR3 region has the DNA TGTGCCAGCAGCCTCCAGCGGGACTCCTACGAGCAGTACTTC.

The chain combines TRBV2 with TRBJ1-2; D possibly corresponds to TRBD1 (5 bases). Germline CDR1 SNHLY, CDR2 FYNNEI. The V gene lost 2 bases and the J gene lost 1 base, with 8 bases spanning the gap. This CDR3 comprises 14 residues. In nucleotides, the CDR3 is TGTGCCAGCAGTGAATGGCAGGGTAACTATGGCTACACCTTC. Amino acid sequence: CASSEWQGNYGYTF.

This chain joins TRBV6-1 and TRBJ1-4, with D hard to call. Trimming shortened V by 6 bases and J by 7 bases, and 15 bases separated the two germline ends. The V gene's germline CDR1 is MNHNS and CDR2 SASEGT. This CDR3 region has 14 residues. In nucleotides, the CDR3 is TGTGCCAGCAGCCCCTCCGGAGGTCCTGAAAAACTGTTTTTT. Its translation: CASSPSGGPEKLFF.

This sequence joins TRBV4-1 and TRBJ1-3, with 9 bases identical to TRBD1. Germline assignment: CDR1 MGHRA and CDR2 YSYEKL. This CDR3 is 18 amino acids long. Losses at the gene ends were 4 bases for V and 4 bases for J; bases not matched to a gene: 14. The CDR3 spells CASSRAIPYRGLGNTIYF. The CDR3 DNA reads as TGCGCCAGCAGCCGTGCCATCCCATACAGGGGGCTCGGAAACACCATATATTTT.

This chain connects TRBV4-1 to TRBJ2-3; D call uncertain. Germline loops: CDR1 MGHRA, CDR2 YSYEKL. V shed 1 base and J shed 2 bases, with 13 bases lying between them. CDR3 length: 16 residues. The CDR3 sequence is CASSQVNLVSTDTQYF. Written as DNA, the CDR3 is TGCGCCAGCAGCCAAGTTAACCTAGTTTCCACAGATACGCAGTATTTT.

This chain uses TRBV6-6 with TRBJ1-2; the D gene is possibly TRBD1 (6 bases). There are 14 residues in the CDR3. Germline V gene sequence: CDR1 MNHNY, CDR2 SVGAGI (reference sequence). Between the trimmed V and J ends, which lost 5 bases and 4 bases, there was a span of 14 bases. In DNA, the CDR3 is TGTGCCAGCAGTACCCTCGGGGGCTTCTATGGCTACACCTTC. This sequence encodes CASSTLGGFYGYTF.